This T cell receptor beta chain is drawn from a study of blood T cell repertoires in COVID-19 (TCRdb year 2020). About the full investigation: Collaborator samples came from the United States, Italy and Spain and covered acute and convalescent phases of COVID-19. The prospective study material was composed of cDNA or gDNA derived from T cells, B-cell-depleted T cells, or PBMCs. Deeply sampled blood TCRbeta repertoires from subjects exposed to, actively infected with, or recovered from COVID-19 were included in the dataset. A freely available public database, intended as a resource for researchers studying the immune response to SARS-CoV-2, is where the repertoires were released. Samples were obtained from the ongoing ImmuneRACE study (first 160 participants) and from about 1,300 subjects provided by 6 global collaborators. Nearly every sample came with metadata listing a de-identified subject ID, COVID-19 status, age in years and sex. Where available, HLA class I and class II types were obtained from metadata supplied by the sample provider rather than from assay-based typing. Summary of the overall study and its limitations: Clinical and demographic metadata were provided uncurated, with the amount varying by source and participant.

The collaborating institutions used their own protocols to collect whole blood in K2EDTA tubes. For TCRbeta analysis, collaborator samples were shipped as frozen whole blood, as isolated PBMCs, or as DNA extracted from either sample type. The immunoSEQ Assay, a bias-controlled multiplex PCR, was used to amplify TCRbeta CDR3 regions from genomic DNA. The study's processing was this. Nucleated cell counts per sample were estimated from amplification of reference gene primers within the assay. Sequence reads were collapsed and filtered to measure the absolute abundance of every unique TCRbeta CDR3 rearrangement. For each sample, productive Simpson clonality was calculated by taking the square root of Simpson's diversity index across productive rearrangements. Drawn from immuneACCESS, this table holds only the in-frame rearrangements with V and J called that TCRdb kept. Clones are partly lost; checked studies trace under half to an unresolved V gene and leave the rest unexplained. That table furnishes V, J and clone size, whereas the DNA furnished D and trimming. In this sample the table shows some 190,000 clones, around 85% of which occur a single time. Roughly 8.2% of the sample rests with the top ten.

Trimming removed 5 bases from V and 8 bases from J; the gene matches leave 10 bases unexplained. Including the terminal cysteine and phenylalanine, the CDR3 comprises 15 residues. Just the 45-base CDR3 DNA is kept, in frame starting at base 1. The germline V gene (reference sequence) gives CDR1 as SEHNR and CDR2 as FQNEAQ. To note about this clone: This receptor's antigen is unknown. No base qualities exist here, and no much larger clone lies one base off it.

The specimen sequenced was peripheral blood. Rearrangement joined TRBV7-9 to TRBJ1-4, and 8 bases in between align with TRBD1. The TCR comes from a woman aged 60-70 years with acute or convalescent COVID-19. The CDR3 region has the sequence CASSLQGEVGEKLFF. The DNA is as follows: TGTGCCAGCAGCCTACAGGGGGAAGTCGGAGAAAAACTGTTTTTT. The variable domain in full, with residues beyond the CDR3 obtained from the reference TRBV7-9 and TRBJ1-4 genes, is DTGVSQNPRHKITKRGQNVTFRCDPISEHNRLYWYRQTLGQGPEFLTYFQNEAQLEKSRLLSDRFSAERPKGSFSTLEIQRTEQGDSAMYLCASSLQGEVGEKLFFGSGTQLSVL.